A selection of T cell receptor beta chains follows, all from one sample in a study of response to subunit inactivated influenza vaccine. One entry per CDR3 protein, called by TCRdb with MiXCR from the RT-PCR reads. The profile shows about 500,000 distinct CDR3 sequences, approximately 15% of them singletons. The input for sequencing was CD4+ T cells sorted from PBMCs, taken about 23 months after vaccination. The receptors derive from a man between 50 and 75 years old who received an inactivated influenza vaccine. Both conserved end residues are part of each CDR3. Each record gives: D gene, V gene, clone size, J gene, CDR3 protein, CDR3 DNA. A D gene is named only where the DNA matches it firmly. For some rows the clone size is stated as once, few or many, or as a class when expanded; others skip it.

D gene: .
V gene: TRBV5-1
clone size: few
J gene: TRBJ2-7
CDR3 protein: CASSLRQDSYEQYF
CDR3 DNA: TGCGCCAGCAGCTTGAGGCAGGACTCCTACGAGCAGTACTTC

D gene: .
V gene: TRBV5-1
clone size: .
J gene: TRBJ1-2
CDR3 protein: CASSETLKGWGYTF
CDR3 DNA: TGCGCCAGCAGCGAGACTTTGAAGGGCTGGGGCTACACCTTC

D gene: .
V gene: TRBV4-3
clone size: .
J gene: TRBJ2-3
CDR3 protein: CASSQDRVRGGVSGTQYF
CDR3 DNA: TGCGCCAGCAGCCAAGATCGTGTAAGGGGGGGCGTTTCTGGTACGCAGTATTTT

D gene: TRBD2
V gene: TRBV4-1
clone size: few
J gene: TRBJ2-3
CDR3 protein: CASSQDTGGLSTDTQYF
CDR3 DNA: TGCGCCAGCAGCCAAGATACGGGGGGGCTGAGCACAGATACGCAGTATTTT

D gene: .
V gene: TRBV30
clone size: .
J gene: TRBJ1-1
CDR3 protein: CAWIPKLGGNTEAFF
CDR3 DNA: TGTGCCTGGATTCCTAAGCTAGGGGGGAACACTGAAGCTTTCTTT

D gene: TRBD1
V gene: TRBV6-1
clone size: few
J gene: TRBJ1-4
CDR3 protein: CASTAGGSTNEKLFF
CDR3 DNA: TGTGCCAGCACTGCAGGGGGATCAACTAATGAAAAACTGTTTTTT

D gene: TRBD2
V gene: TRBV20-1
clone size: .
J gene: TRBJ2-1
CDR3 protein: CSATGTTIYNEQFF
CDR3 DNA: TGCAGTGCTACCGGGACTACTATCTACAATGAGCAGTTCTTC

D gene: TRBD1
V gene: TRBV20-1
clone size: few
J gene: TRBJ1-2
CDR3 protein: CSARVQGVAGGYTF
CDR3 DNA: TGCAGTGCTAGAGTACAGGGGGTCGCGGGGGGCTACACCTTC

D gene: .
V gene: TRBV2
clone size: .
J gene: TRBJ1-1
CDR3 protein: CASSMDRVTVEAFF
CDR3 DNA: TGTGCCAGCAGCATGGATAGAGTCACCGTTGAAGCTTTCTTT

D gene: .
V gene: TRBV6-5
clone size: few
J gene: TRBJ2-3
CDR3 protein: CASSYGPEARTDTQYF
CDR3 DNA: TGTGCCAGCAGTTACGGGCCGGAGGCGAGGACAGATACGCAGTATTTT

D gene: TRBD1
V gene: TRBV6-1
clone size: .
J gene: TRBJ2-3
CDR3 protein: CASSLTGKYIDTQYF
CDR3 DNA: TGTGCCAGCAGCCTGACAGGGAAGTACATAGATACGCAGTATTTT

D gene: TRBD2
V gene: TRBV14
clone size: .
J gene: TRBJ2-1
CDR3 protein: CASSPTSGRAAYNEQFF
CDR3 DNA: TGTGCCAGCAGTCCCACTAGCGGGAGGGCCGCCTACAATGAGCAGTTCTTC

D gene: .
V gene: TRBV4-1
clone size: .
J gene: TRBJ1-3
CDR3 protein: CASSQEVPGRNTIYF
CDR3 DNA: TGCGCCAGCAGCCAAGAAGTCCCCGGGAGAAACACCATATATTTT

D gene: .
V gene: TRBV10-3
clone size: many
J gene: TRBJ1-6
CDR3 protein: CAISESIGTDNSPLHF
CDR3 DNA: TGTGCCATCAGTGAGTCGATTGGGACGGACAATTCACCCCTCCACTTT

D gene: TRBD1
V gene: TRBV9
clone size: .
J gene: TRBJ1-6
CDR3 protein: CASSALTGDNSPLHF
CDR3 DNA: TGTGCCAGCAGCGCTCTTACAGGGGATAATTCACCCCTCCACTTT

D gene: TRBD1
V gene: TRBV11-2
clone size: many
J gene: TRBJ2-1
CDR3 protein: CASSLDASGGISSYNEQFF
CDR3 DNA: TGTGCCAGCAGCTTAGATGCGTCAGGGGGCATAAGCTCCTACAATGAGCAGTTCTTC

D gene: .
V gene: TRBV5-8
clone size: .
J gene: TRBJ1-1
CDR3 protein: CASSSRAAEAFF
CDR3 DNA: TGTGCCAGCAGCTCCAGGGCGGCTGAAGCTTTCTTT

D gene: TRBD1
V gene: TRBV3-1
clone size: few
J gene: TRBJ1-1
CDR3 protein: CASSQDSDRAGAFF
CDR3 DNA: TGTGCCAGCAGCCAAGATTCGGACAGGGCAGGAGCTTTCTTT

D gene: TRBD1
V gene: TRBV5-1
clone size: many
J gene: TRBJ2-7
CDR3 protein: CASSLTGDEQYF
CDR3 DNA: TGCGCCAGCAGCTTGACAGGGGACGAGCAGTACTTC

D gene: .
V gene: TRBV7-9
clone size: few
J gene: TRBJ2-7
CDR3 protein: CASSLDFYSYEQYF
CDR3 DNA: TGTGCCAGCAGCTTAGACTTCTACTCCTACGAGCAGTACTTC

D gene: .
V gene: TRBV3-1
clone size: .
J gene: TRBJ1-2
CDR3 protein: CASSQESVGYTF
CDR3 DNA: TGTGCCAGCAGCCAAGAAAGTGTGGGCTACACCTTC

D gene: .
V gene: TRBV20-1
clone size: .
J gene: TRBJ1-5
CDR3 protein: CSARNRGYSNQPQHF
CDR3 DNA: TGCAGTGCTAGGAACCGTGGCTATAGCAATCAGCCCCAGCATTTT

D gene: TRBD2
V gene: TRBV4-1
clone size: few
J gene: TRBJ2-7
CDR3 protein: CASSQEATSGFIYEQYF
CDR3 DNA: TGCGCCAGCAGCCAAGAAGCGACTAGCGGATTTATCTACGAGCAGTACTTC

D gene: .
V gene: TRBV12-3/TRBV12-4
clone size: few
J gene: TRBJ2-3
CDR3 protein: CASIPKGASAFTDTQYF
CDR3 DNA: TGTGCCAGCATCCCCAAAGGTGCATCGGCCTTCACAGATACGCAGTATTTT

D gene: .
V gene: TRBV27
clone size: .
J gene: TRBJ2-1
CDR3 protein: CASSLSGRGYNEQFF
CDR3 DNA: TGTGCCAGCAGTTTATCTGGCAGGGGCTACAATGAGCAGTTCTTC

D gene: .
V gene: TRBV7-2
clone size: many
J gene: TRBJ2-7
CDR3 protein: CASSLGWEHSYEQYF
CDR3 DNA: TGTGCCAGCAGCTTAGGTTGGGAGCACTCCTACGAGCAGTACTTC

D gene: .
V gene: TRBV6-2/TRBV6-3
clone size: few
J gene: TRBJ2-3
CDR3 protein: CASSYRGGSDTQYF
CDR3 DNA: TGTGCCAGCAGTTATAGGGGAGGCTCGGATACGCAGTATTTT

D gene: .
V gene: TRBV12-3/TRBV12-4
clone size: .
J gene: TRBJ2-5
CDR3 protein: CASGPRDALLYF
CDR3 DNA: TGTGCCAGCGGCCCCCGGGACGCTCTGCTGTACTTC

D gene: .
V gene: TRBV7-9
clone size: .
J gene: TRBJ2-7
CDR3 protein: CASSLVVASAYEQYF
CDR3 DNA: TGTGCCAGCAGCTTAGTTGTAGCGTCAGCCTACGAGCAGTACTTC

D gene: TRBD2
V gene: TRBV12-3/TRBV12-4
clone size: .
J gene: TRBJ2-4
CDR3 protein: CASSTVSGRKNIQYF
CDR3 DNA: TGTGCCAGCAGTACAGTCAGCGGGAGGAAAAACATTCAGTACTTC

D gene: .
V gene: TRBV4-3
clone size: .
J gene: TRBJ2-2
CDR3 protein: CASSQALGPGELFF
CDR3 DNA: TGCGCCAGCAGCCAGGCCCTAGGGCCCGGGGAGCTGTTTTTT

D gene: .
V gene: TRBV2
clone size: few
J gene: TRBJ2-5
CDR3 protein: CASSADAQETQYF
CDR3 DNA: TGTGCCAGCAGTGCCGACGCGCAAGAGACCCAGTACTTC

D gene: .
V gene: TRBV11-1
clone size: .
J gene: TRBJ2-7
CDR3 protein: CASSLEGVSYEQYF
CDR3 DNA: TGTGCCAGCAGCTTAGAGGGCGTCTCCTACGAGCAGTACTTC

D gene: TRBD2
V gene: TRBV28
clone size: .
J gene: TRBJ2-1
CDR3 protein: CASSPMALAGANEQFF
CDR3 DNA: TGTGCCAGCAGTCCAATGGCGCTAGCGGGAGCCAATGAGCAGTTCTTC

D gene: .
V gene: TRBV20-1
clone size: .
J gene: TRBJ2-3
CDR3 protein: CSATQDFDTDTQYF
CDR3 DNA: TGCAGTGCTACGCAGGACTTCGACACAGATACGCAGTATTTT

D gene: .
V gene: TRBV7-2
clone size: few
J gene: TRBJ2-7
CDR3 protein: CASSLSGTGPYEQYF
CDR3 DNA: TGTGCCAGCAGCTTGTCCGGGACTGGACCCTACGAGCAGTACTTC

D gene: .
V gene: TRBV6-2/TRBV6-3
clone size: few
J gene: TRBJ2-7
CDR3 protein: CASRGRYEQYF
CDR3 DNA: TGTGCCAGCAGGGGCAGATACGAGCAGTACTTC

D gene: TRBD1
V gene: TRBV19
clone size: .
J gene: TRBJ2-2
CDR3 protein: CAIKQGALTGELFF
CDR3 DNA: TGTGCCATAAAACAGGGGGCGCTTACCGGGGAGCTGTTTTTT

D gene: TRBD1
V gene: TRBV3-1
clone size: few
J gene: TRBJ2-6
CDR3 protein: CASIRFGTGGPGANVLTF
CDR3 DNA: TGTGCCAGCATCCGATTTGGGACAGGGGGACCTGGGGCCAACGTCCTGACTTTC

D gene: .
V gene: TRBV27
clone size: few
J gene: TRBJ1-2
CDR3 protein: CASSFDGNYGYTF
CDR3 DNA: TGTGCCAGCAGTTTTGACGGAAACTATGGCTACACCTTC

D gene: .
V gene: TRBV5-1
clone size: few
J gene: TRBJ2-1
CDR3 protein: CASSLDGMVTYNEQFF
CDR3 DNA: TGCGCCAGCAGCTTGGACGGGATGGTGACCTACAATGAGCAGTTCTTC

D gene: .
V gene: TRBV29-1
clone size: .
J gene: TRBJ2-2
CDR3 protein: CSVESTGELFF
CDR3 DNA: TGCAGCGTTGAATCCACCGGGGAGCTGTTTTTT

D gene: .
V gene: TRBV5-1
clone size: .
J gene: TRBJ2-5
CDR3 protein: CASSPVEPETQYF
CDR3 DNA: TGCGCCAGCAGCCCCGTGGAACCCGAGACCCAGTACTTC